This is a list of T cell receptor beta chains from one sample in a study of T cell changes during pregnancy in multiple sclerosis. Clones were read by immunoSEQ multiplex PCR, and TCRdb kept only the in-frame ones, dropping some. The profile covers about 35,000 clones, with approximately 93% appearing a single time and 0.4% to 0.45% taken by the ten largest. This specimen consisted of CD4+ T cells from peripheral blood mononuclear cells, obtained in the first trimester of pregnancy. These receptors all come from a female donor with multiple sclerosis, enrolled in a pregnancy study. The CDR3 runs from the conserved cysteine through the conserved F or W. A D gene is named only where the DNA matches it firmly. The size of a clone is reported for some rows only, either as once, few or many, or as a class for expanded clones.

CDR3 DNA: TGTGCCAGCAGCCCCTACTCACAGGGAATCGGCACTGAAGCTTTCTTT
CDR3 protein: CASSPYSQGIGTEAFF
V gene: TRBV7-6
D gene: -
J gene: TRBJ1-1
clone size: once

CDR3 DNA: TGTGCCAGTAGTATTGACCGGGGGGAAGCTTTCTTT
CDR3 protein: CASSIDRGEAFF
V gene: TRBV19
D gene: -
J gene: TRBJ1-1
clone size: -

CDR3 DNA: TGTGCCAGCTCCCCGGACAAGAACTATGGCTACACCTTC
CDR3 protein: CASSPDKNYGYTF
V gene: TRBV18
D gene: -
J gene: TRBJ1-2
clone size: -

CDR3 DNA: TGTGCCAGCAGTTACTCGGGAGCCAATGAGCAGTTCTTC
CDR3 protein: CASSYSGANEQFF
V gene: TRBV6-5
D gene: -
J gene: TRBJ2-1
clone size: -

CDR3 DNA: TGTGCCAGCAGCGCGGACAGGGTCGGTTCACCCCTCCACTTT
CDR3 protein: CASSADRVGSPLHF
V gene: TRBV7-3
D gene: TRBD1
J gene: TRBJ1-6
clone size: -

CDR3 DNA: TGTGCCAGCTCACCGATGCTAGCGGGAGGCGGACATGAGCAGTTCTTC
CDR3 protein: CASSPMLAGGGHEQFF
V gene: TRBV18
D gene: TRBD2
J gene: TRBJ2-1
clone size: -

CDR3 DNA: TGTGCCAGCAGCCGACCGGACAGCAAGAACACTGAAGCTTTCTTT
CDR3 protein: CASSRPDSKNTEAFF
V gene: TRBV4-2
D gene: -
J gene: TRBJ1-1
clone size: -

CDR3 DNA: TGTGCCAGCAGCTTAGGTCCTGGGAGGAGGGAGACCCAGTACTTC
CDR3 protein: CASSLGPGRRETQYF
V gene: TRBV7-7
D gene: -
J gene: TRBJ2-5
clone size: -

CDR3 DNA: TGTGCCAGCTCACCGGGGACAGGGGGAGATACGCAGTATTTT
CDR3 protein: CASSPGTGGDTQYF
V gene: TRBV18
D gene: TRBD1
J gene: TRBJ2-3
clone size: -

CDR3 DNA: TGTGCCAGCGCCCGAGGGTGGTCCTACGAGCAGTACTTC
CDR3 protein: CASARGWSYEQYF
V gene: TRBV27
D gene: -
J gene: TRBJ2-7
clone size: -

CDR3 DNA: TGTGCCAGCAGTTTCACTTTAGCGGGGGGCAACGAGCAGTACTTC
CDR3 protein: CASSFTLAGGNEQYF
V gene: TRBV6-6
D gene: TRBD2
J gene: TRBJ2-7
clone size: once

CDR3 DNA: TGTGCCAGCAGCCTTAGCGGGGGGGCCCACAATGAGCAGTTCTTC
CDR3 protein: CASSLSGGAHNEQFF
V gene: TRBV11-1
D gene: TRBD2
J gene: TRBJ2-1
clone size: -

CDR3 DNA: TGCGCCAGCAGCAGGGGGCCACCCTACGAGCAGTACTTC
CDR3 protein: CASSRGPPYEQYF
V gene: TRBV10-1
D gene: TRBD1
J gene: TRBJ2-7
clone size: -

CDR3 DNA: TGTGCCAGCAGCGTAGTGGGCACCGCGAACGCCGGGGAGCTGTTTTTT
CDR3 protein: CASSVVGTANAGELFF
V gene: TRBV9
D gene: -
J gene: TRBJ2-2
clone size: once

CDR3 DNA: TGCGCCAGCAGCCAAAACTTTAACACGCGAGGGTACGAGCAGTACTTC
CDR3 protein: CASSQNFNTRGYEQYF
V gene: TRBV4-1
D gene: -
J gene: TRBJ2-7
clone size: once

CDR3 DNA: TGTGCCAGCAGCCCTAGGAGGGGGCTTTCTGGCTACACCTTC
CDR3 protein: CASSPRRGLSGYTF
V gene: TRBV6-6
D gene: TRBD1
J gene: TRBJ1-2
clone size: -

CDR3 DNA: TGTGCCAGCAGCCCAGGGGGATCTACCTACGAGCAGTACTTC
CDR3 protein: CASSPGGSTYEQYF
V gene: TRBV11-3
D gene: TRBD1
J gene: TRBJ2-7
clone size: -

CDR3 DNA: TGCGCCAGCAGCTTGGCCGGTCAGGGGCAGCCCCAGCATTTT
CDR3 protein: CASSLAGQGQPQHF
V gene: TRBV5-1
D gene: -
J gene: TRBJ1-5
clone size: once

CDR3 DNA: TGTGCCATCAGTGAGCCGGGACTGACTGGGGATGAGCAGTTCTTC
CDR3 protein: CAISEPGLTGDEQFF
V gene: TRBV10-3
D gene: -
J gene: TRBJ2-1
clone size: -

CDR3 DNA: TGTGCCAGTAGCACAGGGACTAGCGGGAACAGGGCGCAGTATTTT
CDR3 protein: CASSTGTSGNRAQYF
V gene: TRBV19
D gene: TRBD2
J gene: TRBJ2-3
clone size: -

CDR3 DNA: TGTGCCAGCAGTGTGGGAGCGGGCCTTAATCCCGGGGAGCTGTTTTTT
CDR3 protein: CASSVGAGLNPGELFF
V gene: TRBV2
D gene: -
J gene: TRBJ2-2
clone size: -

CDR3 DNA: TGTGCCAGCAGCGTAGCCGGGGGAACCTACGAGCAGTACTTC
CDR3 protein: CASSVAGGTYEQYF
V gene: TRBV9
D gene: -
J gene: TRBJ2-7
clone size: -

CDR3 DNA: TGTGCCAGCAGGCCAGGGATGAACACTGAAGCTTTCTTT
CDR3 protein: CASRPGMNTEAFF
V gene: TRBV6-5
D gene: -
J gene: TRBJ1-1
clone size: -

CDR3 DNA: TGTGCCAGCTCACCAGGACTAGCGGGCTACGAGCAGTACTTC
CDR3 protein: CASSPGLAGYEQYF
V gene: TRBV18
D gene: TRBD2
J gene: TRBJ2-7
clone size: -

CDR3 DNA: TGTGCCAGCAGCCTTGGACTAGCTTACGAGCAGTACTTC
CDR3 protein: CASSLGLAYEQYF
V gene: TRBV9
D gene: TRBD2
J gene: TRBJ2-7
clone size: -

CDR3 DNA: TGTGCCTGGAGTAAAATAGCGGGAAACAATGAGCAGTTCTTC
CDR3 protein: CAWSKIAGNNEQFF
V gene: TRBV30
D gene: TRBD2
J gene: TRBJ2-1
clone size: once

CDR3 DNA: TGCGCCAGCAGCTTCGGACTAGCGGGAGGAGGTGAGCAGTTCTTC
CDR3 protein: CASSFGLAGGGEQFF
V gene: TRBV5-1
D gene: TRBD2
J gene: TRBJ2-1
clone size: -

CDR3 DNA: TGTGCCAGCAGTGGACTAGCGGCCAAGGATGAGCAGTTCTTC
CDR3 protein: CASSGLAAKDEQFF
V gene: TRBV2
D gene: TRBD2
J gene: TRBJ2-1
clone size: -

CDR3 DNA: TGTGCCAGCAGCCAGGGACAGTATAATTCACCCCTCCACTTT
CDR3 protein: CASSQGQYNSPLHF
V gene: TRBV11-2
D gene: TRBD1
J gene: TRBJ1-6
clone size: -

CDR3 DNA: TGTGCCACCTCTTCCACAGGGGGCCTCACTGAAGCTTTCTTT
CDR3 protein: CATSSTGGLTEAFF
V gene: TRBV6-5
D gene: TRBD1
J gene: TRBJ1-1
clone size: -

CDR3 DNA: TGTGCCAGCAGTTTAACCCCCCAGGGCTCAGCTAATGAAAAACTGTTTTTT
CDR3 protein: CASSLTPQGSANEKLFF
V gene: TRBV27
D gene: -
J gene: TRBJ1-4
clone size: -

CDR3 DNA: TGTGCCATCCGGGCCCGGGGGAACTATGGCTACACCTTC
CDR3 protein: CAIRARGNYGYTF
V gene: TRBV10-3
D gene: -
J gene: TRBJ1-2
clone size: -

CDR3 DNA: TGTGCCTGGAGGGAGACAGGGTATAGCAATCAGCCCCAGCATTTT
CDR3 protein: CAWRETGYSNQPQHF
V gene: TRBV30
D gene: TRBD1
J gene: TRBJ1-5
clone size: -

CDR3 DNA: TGTGCCAGCAGCCCGTCGGGAGGAAGGACTGAAGCTTTCTTT
CDR3 protein: CASSPSGGRTEAFF
V gene: TRBV7-3
D gene: -
J gene: TRBJ1-1
clone size: -

CDR3 DNA: TGTGCCAGCAGCAGGGGACAGGGGGGCTATGGCTACACCTTC
CDR3 protein: CASSRGQGGYGYTF
V gene: TRBV5-5
D gene: TRBD1
J gene: TRBJ1-2
clone size: -

CDR3 DNA: TGTGCCAGCAGCGTAGTGGGGGGTCGTTCACCCCTCCACTTT
CDR3 protein: CASSVVGGRSPLHF
V gene: TRBV9
D gene: -
J gene: TRBJ1-6
clone size: once

CDR3 DNA: TGTGCCAGTAGTATAGGGGGGACAGGGCCGAATGAAGCTTTCTTT
CDR3 protein: CASSIGGTGPNEAFF
V gene: TRBV19
D gene: TRBD1
J gene: TRBJ1-1
clone size: -

CDR3 DNA: TGTGCCAGCAGCCCCTGGACAGGGGATGGCTACACCTTC
CDR3 protein: CASSPWTGDGYTF
V gene: TRBV7-9
D gene: TRBD1
J gene: TRBJ1-2
clone size: few

CDR3 DNA: TGTGCCAGCGGAAACAGGGGAGTCACTGGAAACACCATATATTTT
CDR3 protein: CASGNRGVTGNTIYF
V gene: TRBV6-1
D gene: TRBD1
J gene: TRBJ1-3
clone size: -